A single sample is the source of the 11 T cell receptor beta chains below, sequenced in a study of T cell responses to AZD1222 COVID-19 vaccine. TCRdb's copy holds only in-frame clones and misses some; the assay was immunoSEQ multiplex PCR. The data show 130,000 or so clones, just over 85% seen once. The sequenced sample was peripheral blood, obtained on day 0 of AZD1222 vaccination. Receptors were obtained from an adult in good health.

The V and J genes are TRBV2 and TRBJ1-2; D possibly corresponds to TRBD1 (5 bases). Germline V gene lookup returns CDR1 SNHLY and CDR2 FYNNEI. Between the trimmed V and J ends, which lost 7 bases and 0 bases, there was a span of 9 bases. This CDR3 region has 13 residues. The CDR3 spells CASTPGPNYGYTF. The CDR3 nucleotides read TGTGCCAGCACCCCAGGGCCTAACTATGGCTACACCTTC.

This chain uses TRBV18 with TRBJ2-4; possible D gene TRBD2, 6 bases. This CDR3 has 15 amino acids. Germline V gene sequence: CDR1 KGHSH, CDR2 LQKENI. Between the trimmed V and J ends, which lost 2 bases and 8 bases, there was a span of 16 bases. This CDR3 is CASSPRGSERDIQYF. CDR3 DNA sequence: TGTGCCAGCTCACCAAGGGGAAGTGAGCGGGACATTCAGTACTTC. The variable domain in full, with the rest retrieved from reference TRBV18 and TRBJ2-4, is NAGVMQNPRHLVRRRGQEARLRCSPMKGHSHVYWYRQLPEEGLKFMVYLQKENIIDESGMPKERFSAEFPKEGPSILRIQQVVRGDSAAYFCASSPRGSERDIQYFGAGTRLSVL.

The chain uses TRBV6-2 or TRBV6-3 and TRBJ1-1, with D uncertain. Germline values: CDR1 MNHEY, CDR2 SVGEGT. The ends were cut back, 4 bases at V and 3 bases at J, with 15 bases in the middle. The CDR3 contains 15 residues. CDR3 protein: CASSFFGRRDTEAFF. In DNA form, the CDR3 reads TGTGCCAGCAGTTTTTTCGGACGGCGGGACACTGAAGCTTTCTTT.

The chain has TRBV30 and TRBJ1-4, with D possibly TRBD1 on 5 matching bases. Trimming shortened V by 1 base and J by 8 bases, and 14 bases separated the two germline ends. Germline lookup yields CDR1 GTSNPN and CDR2 SVGIG (reference sequence). The length of the CDR3 is 14 residues. Here the CDR3 DNA reads TGTGCCTGGAGTGAGGGGCTGAAGGGAGAAAAACTGTTTTTT. Translation gives CAWSEGLKGEKLFF.

The V call is TRBV10-3, the J call TRBJ1-1; D is possibly TRBD1 (5 bases). The CDR3 is 14 amino acids. CDR1 and CDR2 from the germline V gene are ENHRY and SYGVKD. Deletions cut 6 bases from V and 3 bases from J, with 14 bases between. The CDR3 coding sequence is TGTGCCATCAGACCCGAGACAGCTTACACTGAAGCTTTCTTT. Encoded protein: CAIRPETAYTEAFF.

CDR3 amino acids: CASTPGQGLGYGYTF. The CDR3 DNA reads as TGTGCCAGCACCCCCGGACAGGGGTTAGGCTATGGCTACACCTTC. The V gene is TRBV6-4, the J gene TRBJ1-2; 9 bases line up with TRBD1. CDR3 length: 15 amino acids. The V segment lost 7 bases and the J segment 4 bases; nucleotides outside the gene matches: 10. The germline CDR1 and CDR2 sequences are MRHNA and SNTAGT.

The chain links TRBV9 to TRBJ2-5; D gene unclear. The V and J ends lost 2 bases and 2 bases respectively, with 4 bases between them. Germline-derived CDR1 and CDR2 are SGDLS and YYNGEE. CDR3 length equals 12 residues. The CDR3 loop is CASSVSQETQYF. For the CDR3, the DNA is TGTGCCAGCAGCGTGAGTCAAGAGACCCAGTACTTC.

The chain is built from TRBV24-1 and TRBJ2-3; 9 nucleotides match TRBD2. Looked up from germline, CDR1 is KGHDR and CDR2 is SFDVKD. V shed 3 bases and J 2 bases; nucleotides not matched to a gene: 8. The CDR3 is made up of 17 amino acids. The CDR3 coding sequence is TGTGCCACCAGTGATCCGAGGAAGCGGGAGGCCACAGATACGCAGTATTTT. Amino acid sequence: CATSDPRKREATDTQYF.

The genes are TRBV7-2 and TRBJ2-7; tentative D call: TRBD2 (5 bases). CDR3 length equals 16 residues. V was trimmed by 1 base and J by 0 bases, leaving 13 bases between them. CDR1 is SGHTA, CDR2 FQGNSA, per germline. CDR3 coding DNA: TGTGCCAGCAGCTTAGGTATCGGCACTAGCTCCTACGAGCAGTACTTC. It is translated as CASSLGIGTSSYEQYF.

The rearrangement joins TRBV4-3 to TRBJ2-7; 11 bases align to TRBD1. Germline values: CDR1 LGHNA, CDR2 YSLEER. This CDR3 comprises 15 residues. V trimming: 3 bases; J trimming: 0 bases; junction bases outside the gene matches: 1. CDR3 DNA sequence: TGCGCCAGCAGCCAGGACAGGGGGCCCTCCTACGAGCAGTACTTC. Translating it yields CASSQDRGPSYEQYF.

This clone appeared a single time. The chain uses TRBV18 and TRBJ2-2; D is perhaps TRBD2 (5 bases). The V end lost 3 bases, the J end lost 6 bases, and 20 bases lay between the germline ends. Germline V gene data show CDR1 as KGHSH and CDR2 as LQKENI. The CDR3 runs 17 residues. The CDR3 protein is CASSPRPVGEGAGELFF. The CDR3 DNA sequence: TGTGCCAGCTCACCTAGGCCGGTCGGTGAGGGAGCCGGGGAGCTGTTTTTT.